The clone carrying this T cell receptor beta chain appeared a few times. Its antigen is unknown. The source of the sample is a study of naive and memory T cell subsets. Study-wide results and limits: A few larger clonotypes appeared in naive repertoires, especially CD8, possibly memory cells re-expressing CD45RA.

The length of the CDR3 is 16 residues. V was pared by 10 bases and J by 2 bases, with 20 bases between. Germline V gene sequence: CDR1 SNHLY, CDR2 FYNNEI. An equimolar mix of two oligonucleotides served as the beta constant-region primer for TRBC1 and TRBC2. The ligated cDNA underwent four PCR rounds using SP2 and nested alpha and beta constant-region primers. TCRdb passed the UMI-ligation and nested PCR reads through MiXCR, listing each CDR3 protein once. The sample yields roughly 100,000 distinct CDR3 sequences, 13% to 15% seen once. The source material was naive CD8+ T cells from blood. This TCR derives from a human donor in good health. The chain carries TRBV2 and TRBJ2-2, with D tentatively TRBD2 (6 bases). The CDR3 sequence is CATQMGRQGNTGELFF. The CDR3 DNA reads as TGTGCCACCCAAATGGGGAGGCAGGGCAACACCGGGGAGCTGTTTTTT.